These 29 T cell receptor beta chains came from one sample sequenced in a study of blood T cells in healthy people across ages. It was with a sample-barcoded 5' primer and a J-beta primer mix that a second PCR of about 6 to 12 cycles was run. TCRdb itself ran the 5' RACE reads through MiXCR, one entry per CDR3 protein. The sample records hundreds of thousands of distinct CDR3 sequences, 56% being singletons. The sample was blood. These TCRs come from a man aged 40-49 years in good health.

This chain connects TRBV7-6 to TRBJ2-4; 8 bases line up with TRBD2. The better agreement between TRBJ2-7 and the DNA end casts doubt on the J call. The length of the CDR3 is 14 residues. In germline, CDR1 is SGHVS, CDR2 FNYEAQ. CDR3 nucleotides: TGTGCCAGCAGCTCAGTAGCGGGATGGAGCGAGCAGTACTTC. Its protein is CASSSVAGWSEQYF.

This clonotype showed up just a few times. This chain joins TRBV29-1 and TRBJ2-7, with D tentatively TRBD1 or TRBD2 (5 bases each). With the DNA end fitting TRBJ2-5 better, the J assignment may be wrong. Germline lookup yields CDR1 SQVTM and CDR2 ANQGSEA. The CDR3 sequence is 17 residues long. CDR3 residues: CSAMAPSSRGVGLTQYF. The CDR3 bases are TGCAGCGCCATGGCCCCTAGTTCTCGGGGCGTTGGGCTGACCCAGTACTTC.

V and J are TRBV3-1 and TRBJ1-2, with unresolved D. The CDR3 extends over 13 amino acids. V lost 2 bases and J 6 bases, leaving 10 bases between the germline ends. Germline CDR1 reads LGHDT; CDR2 reads YNNKEL (reference sequence). The CDR3 coding sequence is TGTGCCAGCAGCCAATCTGAGGTACATGGCTACACCTTC. Translating gives CASSQSEVHGYTF.

The J gene is TRBJ1-2, the V gene TRBV25-1; D unclear. Per germline, CDR1 MGHDK and CDR2 SYGVNS. There are 12 residues in the CDR3. Deletions cut 1 base from V and 6 bases from J, with 6 bases between. Written as DNA, the CDR3 is TGTGCCAGCAGTGAATCGGGGAATGGCTACACCTTC. Its translation: CASSESGNGYTF.

V and J are TRBV21-1 and TRBJ2-7; the table names TRBD1, a call not compared with the DNA. TRBV21-1 counts as a pseudogene. The CDR3 loop spans 21 amino acids. CDR3 sequence reads: CASSKPVGDRGATLIQGKQYF. The CDR3 DNA is TGTGCCAGCAGCAAACCCGTAGGGGACAGGGGAGCGACTCTCATTCAAGGGAAGCAGTACTTC.

The chain carries TRBV29-1 and TRBJ2-5, with D tentatively TRBD1 or TRBD2 (5 bases each). Trimming took off 6 bases at V and 3 bases at J, with 14 bases between the two ends. Germline V gene data show CDR1 as SQVTM and CDR2 as ANQGSEA. There are 13 residues in the CDR3. CDR3 region: CSVARDEKETQYF. Here the CDR3 DNA reads TGCAGCGTGGCCCGGGACGAGAAAGAGACCCAGTACTTC.

The chain uses TRBV7-8 and TRBJ2-5; D may be TRBD2 (5 bases). Per germline, CDR1 SGHVS and CDR2 FQNEAQ. This CDR3 has 16 residues. V was trimmed by 0 bases and J by 2 bases, leaving 13 bases between them. CDR3 DNA: TGTGCCAGCAGCTTAGCGCGGGTCACCAATCAAGAGACCCAGTACTTC. Encoded protein: CASSLARVTNQETQYF. Complete variable domain (other parts from reference TRBV7-8 and TRBJ2-5): GAGVSQSPRYKVAKRGQDVALRCDPISGHVSLFWYQQALGQGPEFLTYFQNEAQLDKSGLPSDRFFAERPEGSVSTLKIQRTQQEDSAVYLCASSLARVTNQETQYFGPGTRLLVL.

This rearrangement joins TRBV20-1 to TRBJ2-1; D might be TRBD2 (5 bases). Per the germline V gene, CDR1 is DFQATT and CDR2 is SNEGSKA (reference sequence). This CDR3 spans 15 amino acids. V lost 5 bases and J 0 bases, leaving 14 bases between the germline ends. CDR3 loop: CSARLSASSYNEQFF. DNA for the CDR3: TGCAGTGCTCGACTTAGCGCGAGCTCCTACAATGAGCAGTTCTTC.

This chain connects TRBV6-5 to TRBJ2-5, with 13 bases fitting TRBD2. The CDR3 has 15 amino acids. Per germline, CDR1 MNHEY and CDR2 SVGAGI. V was pared by 0 bases and J by 7 bases, with 2 bases of the junction left unmatched. CDR3 amino acids: CASSYSWTSGGTQYF. The CDR3 DNA is TGTGCCAGCAGTTACTCATGGACTAGCGGGGGGACCCAGTACTTC.

The rearrangement uses TRBV20-1 and TRBJ1-2; TRBD1 matches 9 bases. Germline lookup yields CDR1 DFQATT and CDR2 SNEGSKA (reference sequence). The CDR3 sequence is 16 residues long. V was clipped by 6 bases and J by 4 bases; unmatched bases: 15. In nucleotides, the CDR3 is TGCAGTGCATCCTTCCCCGGGACAGGGAGGTCCTATGGCTACACCTTC. It codes for CSASFPGTGRSYGYTF.

The chain has TRBV10-3 and TRBJ1-1, with unresolved D. The CDR3 runs to 13 residues. Trimming took off 9 bases at V and 4 bases at J, with 15 bases between the two ends. Per germline, CDR1 ENHRY and CDR2 SYGVKD. CDR3 sequence (DNA): TGTGCCATAGAAAGGGATTCAGGCACTGAAGCTTTCTTT. It encodes CAIERDSGTEAFF.

The chain combines TRBV15 with TRBJ2-3; 11 bases match TRBD2. This CDR3 region has 17 residues. Losses at the gene ends were 0 bases for V and 5 bases for J; bases not matched to a gene: 7. Germline CDR1 reads LNHNV; CDR2 reads YYDKDF (reference sequence). The CDR3 DNA reads TGTGCCACCAGCAGAGATATACTAGCGGGAGTATTAGATACGCAGTATTTT. Translation: CATSRDILAGVLDTQYF.

The sample holds a few counts of this clonotype. The genes are TRBV7-2 and TRBJ1-1; possible D gene TRBD1, 5 bases. The CDR3 consists of 20 residues. V lost 4 bases to trimming and J lost 1 base, with 28 bases between them. From germline, CDR1 is SGHTA and CDR2 FQGNSA. The CDR3 DNA sequence: TGTGCCAGCAGCTCCAGGGAGCAGCAGATACCACAGATCCCGAACACTGAAGCTTTCTTT. Encoded protein: CASSSREQQIPQIPNTEAFF.

The V and J genes are TRBV12-3 or TRBV12-4 and TRBJ1-5; 8 positions match TRBD1. The CDR3 sequence is 13 residues long. Germline trimming cut 9 bases from V and 4 bases from J; bases unmatched to any gene: 5. As DNA, the CDR3 is TGTGCCAGTATGGACAGGGCGAATCAGCCCCAGCATTTT. Translating it yields CASMDRANQPQHF.

V gene TRBV27 combines with J gene TRBJ2-5; 7 bases align to TRBD1. The CDR3 has 14 amino acids. CDR1 is MNHEY and CDR2 is SMNVEV in the germline V gene (reference sequence). V lost 5 bases and J lost 11; bases outside the gene matches: 14. Here the CDR3 reads CASSPQTGSGEQYF. The DNA for the CDR3 is TGTGCCAGCAGTCCCCAGACAGGGTCTGGTGAGCAGTACTTC.

This rearrangement joins TRBV5-6 to TRBJ2-1; 10 nucleotides match TRBD2. The germline V gene has CDR1 SGHDT and CDR2 YYEEEE. This CDR3 spans 16 amino acids. V shed 5 bases and J 6 bases; nucleotides not matched to a gene: 11. Written as DNA, the CDR3 is TGTGCCAGCAGTCGAAGAGCGGGAGGGACTAGCAATGAGCAGTTCTTC. Translation: CASSRRAGGTSNEQFF.

This clonotype has ten or more counts. The V and J genes are TRBV9 and TRBJ1-6; 8 bases are shared with TRBD1. V lost 3 bases, J lost 3 bases, and 5 bases stayed unmatched. This CDR3 is 16 amino acids long. The V gene's germline CDR1 is SGDLS and CDR2 YYNGEE. This CDR3 is CASSAYRGIYNSPLHF. The CDR3 DNA sequence: TGTGCCAGCAGCGCATACAGGGGGATCTATAATTCACCCCTCCACTTT.

The V and J genes are TRBV6-5 and TRBJ2-4; D call uncertain. The end of the DNA is better explained by TRBJ2-7, so the J call may be wrong. This CDR3 has 15 residues. Germline V gene sequence: CDR1 MNHEY, CDR2 SVGAGI. The CDR3 reads CASSPSQAAPYEQYF. The CDR3 DNA reads as TGTGCCAGCAGCCCCTCTCAAGCCGCGCCTTACGAGCAGTACTTC.

There are a few counts of this clonotype. The chain carries TRBV29-1 and TRBJ2-3; D is undetermined. The CDR3 is made up of 14 amino acids. Trimming pared 3 bases from V and 3 bases from J, leaving 13 bases between. Germline CDR1 reads SQVTM; CDR2 reads ANQGSEA. For the CDR3, the DNA is TGCAGCGTTGATAGAGCGATTGCGACAGATACGCAGTATTTT. Translating it yields CSVDRAIATDTQYF.

This clonotype was detected a few times. The chain is built from TRBV18 and TRBJ2-5; TRBD2 aligns across 8 bases. The CDR3 contains 15 residues. Trimming removed 6 bases from V and 3 bases from J; junction bases left unmatched: 9. Germline V CDR1 and CDR2: KGHSH, LQKENI. This CDR3 reads CASSAQREIEETQYF. CDR3 nucleotide sequence: TGTGCCAGCTCCGCGCAGCGGGAGATCGAAGAGACCCAGTACTTC.

The rearrangement links TRBV2 to TRBJ2-7; 8 positions match TRBD1. Germline CDR1 and CDR2: SNHLY and FYNNEI. This CDR3 has 18 residues. After removal of 0 bases from V and 7 bases from J, the junction contained 17 bases not matched to a gene. The DNA for the CDR3 is TGTGCCAGCAGTGAAGCGCTTCCAGGGGGCAAGTCAGGCGGGGAGCAGTACGTC. This gives the protein CASSEALPGGKSGGEQYV.

The count of this clonotype is one. This rearrangement joins TRBV30 to TRBJ1-1; 8 bases line up with TRBD1. The germline gives CDR1 GTSNPN, CDR2 SVGIG (reference sequence). V lost 2 bases to trimming and J lost 5 bases; unmatched junction nucleotides: 10. The CDR3 loop spans 15 amino acids. In DNA form, the CDR3 reads TGTGCCTGGAGTCCCGGGAAACAGGGGGGGACTGAAGCTTTCTTT. It yields the protein CAWSPGKQGGTEAFF.

The rearrangement joins TRBV6-5 to TRBJ2-7; perhaps D is TRBD1 or TRBD2 (5 bases each). Gene TRBJ2-5 matches the end of the DNA better, so the J call may be wrong. The CDR3 spans 13 residues. Germline CDR1 and CDR2: MNHEY and SVGAGI. The CDR3 spells CASRRQRAETQYF. Written as DNA, the CDR3 is TGTGCCAGCAGGAGACAGAGGGCTGAGACCCAGTACTTC.

The chain is built from TRBV4-3 and TRBJ1-5; D unclear. This CDR3 is built from 14 residues. Germline lookup yields CDR1 LGHNA and CDR2 YSLEER. V was cut by 0 bases and J by 2 bases, with 5 bases left in between. The chain's CDR3 is CASSQEAGNQPQHF. The CDR3 DNA reads as TGCGCCAGCAGCCAAGAGGCGGGCAATCAGCCCCAGCATTTT.

The sample holds a few counts of this clonotype. The chain carries TRBV5-1 and TRBJ2-1; D tentatively reads TRBD1 or TRBD2 (5 bases each). Germline CDR1 and CDR2: SGHRS and YFSETQ. There are 17 residues in the CDR3. Trimming stripped 3 bases from V and 1 base from J, with 17 bases between. The CDR3 region has the DNA TGCGCCAGCAGCTCTATCCGCAGGGACCCTTCCTACAATGAGCAGTTCTTC. Amino acid sequence: CASSSIRRDPSYNEQFF.

The chain links TRBV12-3 or TRBV12-4 to TRBJ1-6; D is uncertain. V lost 5 bases and J lost 9, with 11 bases in between. CDR3 length: 13 amino acids. CDR3 sequence: CASSAEWRSPLHF. The CDR3 DNA is TGTGCCAGCAGTGCGGAGTGGCGTTCACCCCTCCACTTT.

The chain couples TRBV7-8 to TRBJ2-7; D possibly uses TRBD1 or TRBD2 (5 bases each). The CDR3 totals 16 residues. The V end lost 5 bases, the J end lost 3 bases, and 20 bases lay between the germline ends. Germline loops: CDR1 SGHVS, CDR2 FQNEAQ. Here the CDR3 reads CASSPPGRPKLYEQYF. The CDR3 region has the DNA TGTGCCAGCAGCCCCCCGGGACGCCCGAAGCTCTACGAGCAGTACTTC.

The rearrangement joins TRBV21-1 to TRBJ1-5; the table gives TRBD1 as D, unverified against the DNA. TRBV21-1 is a pseudogene locus. The CDR3 totals 19 residues. The CDR3 DNA follows: TGTGCCAGCAGCATTCCGCCACGGGAAGGGGTGATCGCGAATCAGCCCCAGCATTTT. Translated: CASSIPPREGVIANQPQHF.

The chain carries TRBV24-1 and TRBJ2-3; D is ambiguous. Trimming shortened V by 9 bases and J by 1 base, and 10 bases separated the two germline ends. CDR1 KGHDR and CDR2 SFDVKD come from the germline V gene. The CDR3 contains 13 residues. Here the CDR3 DNA reads TGTGCCACCGGCTCACCGGGCACAGATACGCAGTATTTT. It specifies CATGSPGTDTQYF.